The clone carrying this T cell receptor (beta chain) was seen ten or more times. This sample is part of a study of neurological immune-mediated disorders. TCRdb re-derived calls from the 5' RACE reads in MiXCR, one entry per CDR3 protein. Of approximately 27,000 distinct CDR3 sequences listed, 20% to 25% are singletons. The clonotype comes from a man aged 45-65 years with HTLV-1-associated myelopathy (HAM/TSP). The sequenced material came from CD4+ T cells from blood.

The CDR3 reads CASSLARGAAEAFF. Here the CDR3 DNA reads TGTGCCAGCAGCTTAGCCCGGGGGGCGGCTGAAGCTTTCTTT. The chain employs TRBV7-9 and TRBJ1-1, with D perhaps matching TRBD1 (6 bases). V shed 0 bases and J shed 6 bases, with 11 bases lying between them. Germline CDR1 SEHNR, CDR2 FQNEAQ (reference sequence). This CDR3 has 14 residues. Supplemented by reference TRBV7-9 and TRBJ1-1, the full variable domain reads DTGVSQNPRHKITKRGQNVTFRCDPISEHNRLYWYRQTLGQGPEFLTYFQNEAQLEKSRLLSDRFSAERPKGSFSTLEIQRTEQGDSAMYLCASSLARGAAEAFFGQGTRLTVV.